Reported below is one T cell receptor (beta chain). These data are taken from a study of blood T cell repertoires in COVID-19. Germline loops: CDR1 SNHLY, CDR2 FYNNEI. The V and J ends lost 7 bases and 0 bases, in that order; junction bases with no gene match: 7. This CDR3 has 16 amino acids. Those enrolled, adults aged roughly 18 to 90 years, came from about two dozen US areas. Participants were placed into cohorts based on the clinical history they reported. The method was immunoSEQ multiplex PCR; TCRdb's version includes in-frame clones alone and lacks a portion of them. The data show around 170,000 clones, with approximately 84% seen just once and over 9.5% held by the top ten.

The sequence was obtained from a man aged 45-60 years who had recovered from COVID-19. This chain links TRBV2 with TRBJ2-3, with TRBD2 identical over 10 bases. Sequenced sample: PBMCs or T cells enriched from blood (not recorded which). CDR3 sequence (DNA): TGTGCCAGCAAGCTAGCGGGAGCCTCTAGCACAGATACGCAGTATTTT. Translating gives CASKLAGASSTDTQYF.